This TCR beta chain was profiled in a study of blood T cell repertoires in COVID-19. Study context: Sites in the United States, Italy and Spain provided acute and convalescent COVID-19 samples. The analysed material was cDNA or gDNA that came from T cells, B-cell-depleted T cells, or PBMCs.

This CDR3 is 14 amino acids long. Germline V gene data show CDR1 as SQVTM and CDR2 as ANQGSEA. Trimming cost V 4 bases and J 2 bases, with 15 bases left between them. In the original workflow: Quantification of nucleated cells was approximated via reference gene primer amplification. Repertoires were generated with immunoSEQ multiplex PCR, while TCRdb's copy carries only in-frame clones and drops some. V and J calls and clone size follow that table, whereas D and trimming were derived from the DNA. Of under 250,000 clones listed, around 82% are singletons. The sequenced sample was peripheral blood. The J gene is TRBJ2-7, the V gene TRBV29-1, with a weak D call TRBD2 (6 bases). The receptor was isolated from a woman between 70 and 85 years old with acute or convalescent COVID-19. The CDR3 sequence: CSVGGEHSTYEQYF. The CDR3 region has the DNA TGCAGCGTTGGGGGGGAACATTCAACCTACGAGCAGTACTTC.